Listed here is a single TCR beta chain. The data were taken from a study of blood T cells in healthy people across ages. The CDR3 is 18 residues long. From germline, CDR1 is LNHDA and CDR2 SQIVND (reference sequence). The V end was cut by 0 bases, the J end by 0 bases, with 15 bases between. With a J-beta primer mix and a sample-barcoded 5' primer, a second PCR ran roughly 7 to 11 cycles. In TCRdb, the 5' RACE reads were re-called with MiXCR into one record per CDR3 protein. Altogether about 1.7 million distinct CDR3 sequences are present, over 25% being singletons, with the ten largest covering over 7%.

The genes are TRBV19 and TRBJ2-1, with D perhaps assigned TRBD1 or TRBD2 (5 bases each). The sequence came from a woman younger than 45 in good health. The source material was blood. The DNA of the CDR3 is TGTGCCAGTAGTATAGATTTCGGGACGGTGAGCTCCTACAATGAGCAGTTCTTC. It encodes CASSIDFGTVSSYNEQFF. The full variable domain, its missing parts supplied by reference TRBV19 and TRBJ2-1, is DGGITQSPKYLFRKEGQNVTLSCEQNLNHDAMYWYRQDPGQGLRLIYYSQIVNDFQKGDIAEGYSVSREKKESFPLTVTSAQKNPTAFYLCASSIDFGTVSSYNEQFFGPGTRLTVL.